This paragraph reports one TCR beta chain. The record originates from a study of cytotoxic CD8 clonotypes in ibrutinib-treated CLL. Study context: Following treatment for a median roughly 12 months, range 6 to 36, response samples were then taken.

With sequencing, the targeted depth ranged from 1 in 200,000 to 1 in 1 million T cells. Here immunoSEQ multiplex PCR was the method, and the copy in TCRdb shows in-frame clones only, minus some. The repertoire holds approximately 97,000 clones, over 60% seen once, with roughly 25% in the top ten. The CDR3 consists of 16 residues. Losses at the gene ends were 4 bases for V and 8 bases for J; bases not matched to a gene: 16. The V gene's germline CDR1 is MNHEY and CDR2 SMNVEV (reference sequence). This receptor was obtained from a human donor with chronic lymphocytic leukemia. The source was PBMCs, collected after 24 months of ibrutinib treatment. This sequence joins TRBV27 and TRBJ1-2, with TRBD1 matching over 7 bases. This chain's CDR3 is CASSYSTGIKSRGYTF. The CDR3 DNA is TGTGCCAGCAGTTATTCGACAGGGATAAAGTCCCGGGGCTACACCTTC.